This passage covers 19 T cell receptor beta chains from one sample sequenced in a study of OX40 agonist ivuxolimab in advanced cancers. This table comes from immunoSEQ multiplex PCR, and its TCRdb copy is limited to in-frame clones, with some not included. The table has around 46,000 clones, more than 85% seen once. The sequenced sample was CD4+ or CD8+ T cells sorted from blood, obtained in a trial of the OX40 agonist ivuxolimab. The receptor source for this set is an adult with an advanced solid tumor such as melanoma, head and neck, liver or kidney cancer.

This rearrangement joins TRBV28 to TRBJ1-1; a possible D gene is TRBD1 (5 bases). Germline CDR1 reads MDHEN; CDR2 reads SYDVKM. Trimming left V 5 bases short and J 3 bases short, with 13 bases between. CDR3 length equals 14 residues. CDR3 region: CASSRLGGDTEAFF. Here the CDR3 DNA reads TGTGCCAGCAGTCGGCTCGGGGGGGACACTGAAGCTTTCTTT.

This clone was detected once. The CDR3 DNA sequence: TGCGCCAGCAGCTCAAGGGGGGGAAGAGGCTACACCTTC. This gives the protein CASSSRGGRGYTF. J is TRBJ1-2 and V is TRBV4-1; a weak D match, TRBD1 (6 bases). V lost 5 bases to trimming and J lost 8 bases, with 15 bases between them. Per the germline V gene, CDR1 is MGHRA and CDR2 is YSYEKL. The CDR3 has 13 amino acids.

This chain joins TRBV29-1 and TRBJ1-1; possible D gene TRBD1, 6 bases. The CDR3 has 13 amino acids. V lost 2 bases, J lost 4 bases, and 11 bases lay in between. Germline lookup yields CDR1 SQVTM and CDR2 ANQGSEA. The CDR3 DNA sequence: TGCAGCGTTGAAAGGCCGGGGGCCACTGAAGCTTTCTTT. Protein product: CSVERPGATEAFF.

The rearrangement uses TRBV7-8 and TRBJ1-6; D gene ambiguous. Per the germline V gene, CDR1 is SGHVS and CDR2 is FQNEAQ. Trimming took 5 bases from V and 4 from J, leaving 15 bases between them. This CDR3 is 16 amino acids long. The CDR3 DNA sequence: TGTGCCAGCAGCCCCGGCTGGGAAGAATATAATTCACCCCTCCACTTT. Protein product: CASSPGWEEYNSPLHF.

The sample holds one count of this clone. This chain joins TRBV11-2 and TRBJ2-7; D may match TRBD1 or TRBD2 (6 bases each). V lost 1 base and J lost 6, with 16 bases in between. This CDR3 has 15 amino acids. CDR1 is SGHAT, CDR2 FQNNGV, per germline. DNA for the CDR3: TGTGCCAGCAGCTTAGTAGGGGGACTGGCCGTCGAGCAGTACTTC. It specifies CASSLVGGLAVEQYF.

The CDR3 nucleotides read TGTGCCAGTAGTCCCGAGGGTGGGGACTATAGCAATCAGCCCCAGCATTTT. Encoded protein: CASSPEGGDYSNQPQHF. The chain is built from TRBV19 and TRBJ1-5, with D possibly matching TRBD1 (5 bases). The CDR3 is 17 residues long. V was clipped by 5 bases and J by 0 bases, with 17 bases between them. CDR1 LNHDA and CDR2 SQIVND come from the germline V gene (reference sequence).

The chain links TRBV28 to TRBJ2-3; 10 bases fit TRBD2. J lost 4 bases, V lost 6 bases, and 10 bases had no gene match. Germline CDR1 is MDHEN and CDR2 is SYDVKM. The CDR3 loop spans 16 amino acids. CDR3 bases: TGTGCCAGCAGACAAGGGGGTAGCGGGAGGTCAGATACGCAGTATTTT. Translated: CASRQGGSGRSDTQYF.

The chain carries TRBV11-2 and TRBJ2-7; D possibly corresponds to TRBD1 (6 bases). Germline V gene sequence: CDR1 SGHAT, CDR2 FQNNGV. V gave up 4 bases and J gave up 4 bases, with 17 bases separating them. The CDR3 covers 15 residues. CDR3 DNA: TGTGCCAGCAGCTCAGGGGTAAGCCGCTCTTACGAGCAGTACGTC. This codes for CASSSGVSRSYEQYV.

This clone was seen once. The chain recombines TRBV2 with TRBJ2-2, with D possibly being TRBD2 (6 bases). Between the trimmed V and J ends, which lost 6 bases and 5 bases, there was a span of 25 bases. Germline lookup yields CDR1 SNHLY and CDR2 FYNNEI. The CDR3 has 18 amino acids. The DNA for the CDR3 is TGTGCCAGCAGCTTCAGCTCCCGACTAGTTAGTGAGACCGGGGAGCTGTTTTTT. Protein sequence: CASSFSSRLVSETGELFF.

The rearrangement links TRBV28 to TRBJ1-1; D not certain. V lost 6 bases to trimming and J lost 5 bases, with 22 bases between them. Per the germline V gene, CDR1 is MDHEN and CDR2 is SYDVKM. This CDR3 region has 16 residues. The CDR3 here is CASRMMTGEMGTEAFF. The CDR3 DNA reads as TGTGCCAGCAGGATGATGACCGGGGAAATGGGGACTGAAGCTTTCTTT.

This clone appeared once. The chain employs TRBV5-8 and TRBJ2-7, with D maybe TRBD2 (6 bases). This CDR3 is built from 13 residues. Germline CDR1 is SGHTS and CDR2 is YDEGEE. Trimming stripped 4 bases from V and 1 base from J, with 9 bases between. The chain's CDR3 is CASSRDFSYEQYV. The CDR3 region has the DNA TGTGCCAGCAGCCGGGACTTTTCCTACGAGCAGTACGTC.

V gene TRBV5-6 combines with J gene TRBJ2-7, with 7 bases that match TRBD2. Per germline, CDR1 SGHDT and CDR2 YYEEEE. This CDR3 is built from 13 residues. V shed 0 bases and J 6 bases; nucleotides not matched to a gene: 3. This CDR3 reads CASSLGSGGEQYV. The CDR3 DNA reads as TGTGCCAGCAGCTTGGGATCGGGGGGCGAGCAGTACGTC.

The chain employs TRBV28 and TRBJ2-7, with 10 bases that match TRBD1. Trimming took 3 bases from V and 4 from J; bases not matched to a gene: 12. Germline CDR1 and CDR2: MDHEN and SYDVKM. The CDR3 is 17 residues long. The DNA for the CDR3 is TGTGCCAGCAGTTTTGGGAGTTGGGACAGGGGATTGTACGAGCAGTACTTC. This gives the protein CASSFGSWDRGLYEQYF.

The chain uses TRBV11-3 and TRBJ2-2; 10 nucleotides align to TRBD1. Trimming at V came to 5 bases and at J to 6 bases, leaving 0 bases not matched to a gene. The germline V gene encodes CDR1 SGHNT and CDR2 YENEEA. The CDR3 is 13 amino acids. CDR3 amino acids: CASSGTGAGELFF. The CDR3 region has the DNA TGTGCCAGCAGCGGGACAGGGGCCGGGGAGCTGTTTTTT.

The gene calls are TRBV15 and TRBJ2-1; no firm D call. Germline CDR1 reads LNHNV; CDR2 reads YYDKDF (reference sequence). Trimming left V 2 bases short and J 7 bases short, with 9 bases between. This CDR3 spans 13 amino acids. The DNA for the CDR3 is TGTGCCACCAGCAGACCGACTGTTAATGAGCAGTTCTTC. This codes for CATSRPTVNEQFF.

The DNA of the CDR3 is TGTGCCAGCAGCCCCGGATGGACGCCTGGCTACACCTTC. It yields the protein CASSPGWTPGYTF. This chain joins TRBV7-8 and TRBJ1-2; D gene unclear. Germline CDR1 is SGHVS and CDR2 is FQNEAQ. The CDR3 is made up of 13 amino acids. Trimming left V 5 bases short and J 7 bases short, with 14 bases between.

The chain recombines TRBV28 with TRBJ1-4; 7 bases fit TRBD1. The CDR3 sequence is 16 residues long. The V gene end was trimmed by 3 bases and the J gene end by 3 bases; junction bases not matched to a gene: 7. The germline V gene encodes CDR1 MDHEN and CDR2 SYDVKM. As DNA, the CDR3 is TGTGCCAGCAGTTTTCGGGGGGGACAGCCTAATGAAAAACTGTTTTTT. Its protein product is CASSFRGGQPNEKLFF.

The chain uses TRBV5-1 and TRBJ2-7, with D maybe TRBD1 (6 bases). V lost 0 bases and J 6 bases, leaving 10 bases between the germline ends. Germline CDR1 is SGHRS and CDR2 is YFSETQ. This CDR3 spans 13 amino acids. Here the CDR3 DNA reads TGCGCCAGCAGCTTGGAACCAGGGGCCGAGCAGTACTTC. Its translation is CASSLEPGAEQYF.

The rearrangement links TRBV6-1 to TRBJ1-4; TRBD1 agrees at 8 bases. J lost 5 bases, V lost 4 bases, and 9 bases had no gene match. Germline-derived CDR1 and CDR2 are MNHNS and SASEGT. This CDR3 is built from 16 residues. In DNA, the CDR3 is TGTGCCAGCAGTGCCCCGTGGACAGGGCCGAATGAAAAACTGTTTTTT. This gives the protein CASSAPWTGPNEKLFF.